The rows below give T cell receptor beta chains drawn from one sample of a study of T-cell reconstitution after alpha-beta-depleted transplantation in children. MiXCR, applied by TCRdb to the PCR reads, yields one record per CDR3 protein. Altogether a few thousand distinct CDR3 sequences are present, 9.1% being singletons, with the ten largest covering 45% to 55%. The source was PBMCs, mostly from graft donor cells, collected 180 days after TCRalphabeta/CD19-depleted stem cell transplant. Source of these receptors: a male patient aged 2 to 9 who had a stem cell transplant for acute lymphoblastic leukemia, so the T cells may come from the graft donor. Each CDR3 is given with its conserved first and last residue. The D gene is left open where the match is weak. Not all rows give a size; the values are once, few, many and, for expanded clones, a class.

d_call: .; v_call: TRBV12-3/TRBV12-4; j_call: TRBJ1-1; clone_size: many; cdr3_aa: CASSFGGADYDTEAFF; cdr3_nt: TGTGCCAGCAGTTTTGGGGGTGCGGATTATGACACTGAAGCTTTCTTT
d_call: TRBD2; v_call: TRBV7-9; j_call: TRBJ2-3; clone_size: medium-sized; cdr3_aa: CASSSWTSYFTDTQYF; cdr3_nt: TGTGCCAGCAGCTCCTGGACTAGCTATTTCACAGATACGCAGTATTTT
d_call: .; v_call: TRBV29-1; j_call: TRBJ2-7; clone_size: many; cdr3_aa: CSPWTARPTYEQYF; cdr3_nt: TGCAGCCCATGGACAGCCCGACCTACCTACGAGCAGTACTTC
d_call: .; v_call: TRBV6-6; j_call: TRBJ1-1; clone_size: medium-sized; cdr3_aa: CASSYSRQGNTEAFF; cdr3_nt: TGTGCCAGCAGTTACTCTCGGCAGGGCAACACTGAAGCTTTCTTT
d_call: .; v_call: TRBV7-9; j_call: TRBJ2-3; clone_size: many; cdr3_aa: CASSPEGTYTDTQYF; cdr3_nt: TGTGCCAGCAGCCCCGAGGGCACCTACACAGATACGCAGTATTTT
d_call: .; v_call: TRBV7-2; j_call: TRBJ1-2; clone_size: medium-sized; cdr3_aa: CASSQNRVVANYGYTF; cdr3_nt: TGTGCCAGCAGCCAGAACAGGGTAGTAGCTAACTATGGCTACACCTTC
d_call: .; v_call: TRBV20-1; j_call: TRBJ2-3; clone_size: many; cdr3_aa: CSAPGGWSALSTDTQYF; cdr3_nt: TGCAGTGCTCCCGGAGGGTGGTCGGCATTATCCACAGATACGCAGTATTTT
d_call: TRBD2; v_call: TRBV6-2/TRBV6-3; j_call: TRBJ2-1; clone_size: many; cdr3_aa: CASKGTSGYNEQFF; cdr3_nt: TGTGCCAGCAAAGGGACTAGCGGATACAATGAGCAGTTCTTC
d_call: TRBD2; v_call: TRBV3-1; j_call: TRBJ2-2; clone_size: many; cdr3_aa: CASSPAWGQREAQDGELFF; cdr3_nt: TGTGCCAGCAGCCCCGCCTGGGGCCAGCGGGAAGCCCAGGATGGGGAGCTGTTTTTT
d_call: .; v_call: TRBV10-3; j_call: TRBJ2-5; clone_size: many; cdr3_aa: CAISDGQQETQYF; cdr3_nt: TGTGCCATCAGTGACGGTCAGCAAGAGACCCAGTACTTC
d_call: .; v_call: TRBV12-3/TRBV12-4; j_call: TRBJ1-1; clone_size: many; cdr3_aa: CASSLTTLNTEAFF; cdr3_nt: TGTGCCAGCAGTTTAACGACCTTGAACACTGAAGCTTTCTTT
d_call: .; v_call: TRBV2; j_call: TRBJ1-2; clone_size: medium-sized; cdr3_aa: CASSVVEALGYTF; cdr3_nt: TGTGCCAGCAGTGTCGTGGAGGCTCTGGGCTACACCTTC
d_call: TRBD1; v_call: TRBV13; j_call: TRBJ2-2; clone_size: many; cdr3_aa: CASSPLTGAALFF; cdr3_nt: TGTGCCAGCAGCCCCTTGACAGGGGCCGCGCTGTTTTTT
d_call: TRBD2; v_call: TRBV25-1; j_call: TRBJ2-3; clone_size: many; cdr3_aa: CASSGGRAVGDTQYF; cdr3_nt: TGTGCCAGCAGTGGGGGGAGGGCCGTAGGAGATACGCAGTATTTT
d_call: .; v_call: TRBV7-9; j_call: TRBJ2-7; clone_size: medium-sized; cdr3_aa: CASSLGGGHEQYF; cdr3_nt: TGTGCCAGCAGCTTGGGAGGGGGCCACGAGCAGTACTTC
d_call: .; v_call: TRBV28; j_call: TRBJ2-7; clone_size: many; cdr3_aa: CASSLSVAAYEQYF; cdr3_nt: TGTGCCAGCAGTTTATCAGTAGCGGCTTACGAGCAGTACTTC
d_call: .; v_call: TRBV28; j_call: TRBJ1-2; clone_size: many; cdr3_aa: CASSLWRGHNYGYTF; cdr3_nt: TGTGCCAGCAGTTTATGGAGGGGACATAACTATGGCTACACCTTC
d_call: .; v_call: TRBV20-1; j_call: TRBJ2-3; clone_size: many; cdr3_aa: CSARPHRAGSTDTQYF; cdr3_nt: TGCAGTGCTAGACCTCACCGGGCAGGGAGCACAGATACGCAGTATTTT
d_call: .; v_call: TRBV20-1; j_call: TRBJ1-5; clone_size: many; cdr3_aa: CSSSVGPGLGNQPQHF; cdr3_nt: TGCAGTTCCTCCGTAGGACCGGGCTTGGGCAATCAGCCCCAGCATTTT
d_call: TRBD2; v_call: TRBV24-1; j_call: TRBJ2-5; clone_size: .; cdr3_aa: CATSELGTKQETQYF; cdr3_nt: TGTGCCACCAGTGAACTAGGGACTAAGCAAGAGACCCAGTACTTC
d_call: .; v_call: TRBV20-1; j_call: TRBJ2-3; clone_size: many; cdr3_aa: CSGAMWRDDLDTQYF; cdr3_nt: TGCAGTGGGGCTATGTGGCGGGACGACCTGGATACGCAGTATTTT
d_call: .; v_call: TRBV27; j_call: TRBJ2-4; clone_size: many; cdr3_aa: CASSRTGSALAKNIQYF; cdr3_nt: TGTGCCAGCAGTCGTACAGGGTCGGCATTAGCCAAAAACATTCAGTACTTC
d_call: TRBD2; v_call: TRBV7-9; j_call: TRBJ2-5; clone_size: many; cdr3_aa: CASSWGAGEAETQYF; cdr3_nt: TGTGCCAGCAGCTGGGGAGCGGGAGAAGCAGAGACCCAGTACTTC
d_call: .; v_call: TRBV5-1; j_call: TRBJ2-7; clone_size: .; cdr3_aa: CASSLDRERYEQYF; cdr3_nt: TGCGCCAGCAGCTTGGACAGGGAAAGGTACGAGCAGTACTTC
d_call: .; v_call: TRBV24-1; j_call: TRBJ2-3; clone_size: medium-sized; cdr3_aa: CATSEAAGTDTQYF; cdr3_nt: TGTGCCACCAGTGAGGCGGCAGGGACAGATACGCAGTATTTT
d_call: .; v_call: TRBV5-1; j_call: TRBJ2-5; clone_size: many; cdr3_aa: CASRDLEAETQYF; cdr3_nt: TGCGCCAGCCGGGACTTGGAAGCCGAGACCCAGTACTTC
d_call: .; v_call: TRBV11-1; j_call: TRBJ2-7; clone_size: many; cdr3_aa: CASSLLAYSYEQYF; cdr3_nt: TGTGCCAGCAGCCTACTAGCCTATTCCTACGAGCAGTACTTC
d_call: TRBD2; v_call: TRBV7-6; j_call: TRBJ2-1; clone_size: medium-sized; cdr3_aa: CASSPDLSSGRQFF; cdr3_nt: TGTGCCAGCAGCCCCGACCTCTCTAGCGGGAGACAGTTCTTC
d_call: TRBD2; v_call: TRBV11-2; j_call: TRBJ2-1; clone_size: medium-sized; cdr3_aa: CASSRPPAGVYEQFF; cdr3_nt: TGTGCCAGCAGCCGACCGCCAGCGGGAGTTTATGAGCAGTTCTTC
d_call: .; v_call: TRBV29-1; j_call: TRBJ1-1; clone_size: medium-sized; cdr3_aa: CSVEPETKGTEAFF; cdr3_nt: TGCAGCGTTGAACCCGAGACGAAGGGGACTGAAGCTTTCTTT
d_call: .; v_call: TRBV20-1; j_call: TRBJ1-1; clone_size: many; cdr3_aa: CSASQQNTEAFF; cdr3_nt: TGCAGTGCTAGTCAGCAGAACACTGAAGCTTTCTTT
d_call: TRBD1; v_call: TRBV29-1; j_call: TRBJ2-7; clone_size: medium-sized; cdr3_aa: CSVRDPPGQNYEQYF; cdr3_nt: TGCAGCGTCAGGGATCCGCCGGGACAGAACTACGAGCAGTACTTC
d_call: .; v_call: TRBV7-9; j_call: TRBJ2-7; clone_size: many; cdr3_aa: CASSLGAGLQYF; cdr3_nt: TGTGCCAGCAGCTTAGGGGCGGGCCTCCAGTACTTC
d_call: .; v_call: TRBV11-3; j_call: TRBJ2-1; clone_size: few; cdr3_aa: CASSIGTGRDEQFF; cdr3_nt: TGTGCCAGCAGCATAGGGACGGGTCGGGATGAGCAGTTCTTC
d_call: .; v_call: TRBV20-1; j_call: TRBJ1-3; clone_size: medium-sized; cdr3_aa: CSVQARDSSGNTIYF; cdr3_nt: TGCAGTGTGCAGGCGCGGGACTCCTCTGGAAACACCATATATTTT
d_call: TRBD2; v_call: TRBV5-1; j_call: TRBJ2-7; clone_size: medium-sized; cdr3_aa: CASSPSGASSYEQYF; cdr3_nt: TGCGCCAGCAGCCCGAGCGGGGCAAGCTCCTACGAGCAGTACTTC
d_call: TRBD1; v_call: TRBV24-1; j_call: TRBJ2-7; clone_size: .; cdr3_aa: CAPNRRQGRDEQYF; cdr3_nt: TGTGCCCCAAATAGAAGACAGGGTCGGGACGAGCAGTACTTC
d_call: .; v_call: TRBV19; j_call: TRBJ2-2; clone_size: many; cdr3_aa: CASSILDTNTGELFF; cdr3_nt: TGTGCCAGTAGTATCCTGGACACAAACACCGGGGAGCTGTTTTTT
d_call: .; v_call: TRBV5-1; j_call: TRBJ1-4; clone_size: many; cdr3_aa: CASSLTAQWEKLFF; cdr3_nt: TGCGCCAGCAGCTTGACAGCCCAATGGGAAAAACTGTTTTTT
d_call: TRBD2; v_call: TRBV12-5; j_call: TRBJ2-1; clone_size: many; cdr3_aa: CASGPTSGSSYNEQFF; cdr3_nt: TGTGCTAGTGGTCCGACTAGCGGGAGCAGTTACAATGAGCAGTTCTTC
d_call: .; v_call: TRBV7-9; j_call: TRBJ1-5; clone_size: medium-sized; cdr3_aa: CASSSGTGVPLSNQPQHF; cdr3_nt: TGTGCCAGCAGCTCCGGGACGGGGGTACCCCTTAGCAATCAGCCCCAGCATTTT
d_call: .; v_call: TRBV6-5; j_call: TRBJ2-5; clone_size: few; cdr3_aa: CASSYDTTVETQYF; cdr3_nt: TGTGCCAGCAGTTACGACACCACGGTAGAGACCCAGTACTTC
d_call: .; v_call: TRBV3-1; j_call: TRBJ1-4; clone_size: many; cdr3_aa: CASSQAGTNEKLFF; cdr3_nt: TGTGCCAGCAGCCAAGCCGGAACTAATGAAAAACTGTTTTTT
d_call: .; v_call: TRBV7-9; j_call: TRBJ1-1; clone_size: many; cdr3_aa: CASSPNRQYVSTEAFF; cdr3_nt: TGTGCCAGCAGCCCGAACAGACAGTATGTGAGCACTGAAGCTTTCTTT
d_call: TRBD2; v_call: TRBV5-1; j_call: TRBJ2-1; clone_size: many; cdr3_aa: CASSSGQAGGGQFF; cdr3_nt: TGCGCCAGCAGCTCAGGCCAAGCGGGAGGAGGGCAGTTCTTC
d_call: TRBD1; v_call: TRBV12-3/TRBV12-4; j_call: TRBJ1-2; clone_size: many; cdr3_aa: CASTTGGGKAYGYTF; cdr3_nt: TGTGCCAGTACGACAGGGGGCGGAAAGGCCTATGGCTACACCTTC
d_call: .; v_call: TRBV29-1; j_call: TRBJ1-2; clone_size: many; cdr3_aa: CSVDVQVWNYGYTF; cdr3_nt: TGCAGCGTTGATGTACAGGTCTGGAACTATGGCTACACCTTC